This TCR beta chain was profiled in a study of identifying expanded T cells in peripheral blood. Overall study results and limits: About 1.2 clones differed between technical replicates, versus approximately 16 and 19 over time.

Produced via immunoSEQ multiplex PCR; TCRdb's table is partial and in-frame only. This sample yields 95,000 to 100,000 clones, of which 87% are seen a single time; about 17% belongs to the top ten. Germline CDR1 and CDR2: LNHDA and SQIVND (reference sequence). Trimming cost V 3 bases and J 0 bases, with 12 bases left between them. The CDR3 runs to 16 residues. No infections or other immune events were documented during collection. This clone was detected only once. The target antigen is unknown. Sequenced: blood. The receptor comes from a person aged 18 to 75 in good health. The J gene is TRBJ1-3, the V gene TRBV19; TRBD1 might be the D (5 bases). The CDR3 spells CASSIVVGTSGNTIYF. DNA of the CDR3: TGTGCCAGTAGTATCGTTGTTGGGACCTCTGGAAACACCATATATTTT.